This T cell receptor beta chain was sequenced in a study of Ad26.COV2.S vaccination and SARS-CoV-2 variants. Study details: Ad26.COV2.S was injected intramuscularly once or twice, 56 days apart.

Treatment of the sample: roughly 19 received Ad26.COV2.S at low or high dose, single or two shots; 5 received placebo; per-sample allocation not given. Day 63 following the first vaccine or placebo injection was when the samples were taken. The V and J ends lost 2 bases and 7 bases, in that order; junction bases with no gene match: 11. This CDR3 is built from 18 residues. CDR1 is KGHSH, CDR2 LQKENI, per germline. Data came from immunoSEQ multiplex PCR; TCRdb stores just in-frame clones and leaves some out. Of roughly 500,000 clones in the sample, roughly 89% are singletons; the top ten hold about 2.4%.

This sequence joins TRBV18 and TRBJ2-3, with 14 positions matching TRBD2. Sequencing used peripheral blood, obtained in a trial of Ad26.COV2.S vaccine versus placebo. This TCR was recovered from a person aged 18-60 years who received the Ad26.COV2.S COVID-19 vaccine or a placebo. The CDR3: CASSPVGLAGGPTNTQYF. The DNA of the CDR3 is TGTGCCAGCTCACCAGTTGGACTAGCGGGGGGACCCACGAATACGCAGTATTTT.